The 23 T cell receptor beta chains given below trace back to one sample, sequenced in a study of somatic mutations in cytotoxic T cells in rheumatoid arthritis. Sequenced by immunoSEQ multiplex PCR; TCRdb stores in-frame clones only, minus some. The sample includes about 13,000 clones, about four fifths of them seen just once. Material: CD8+ T cells sorted from blood. Receptor source: an adult with rheumatoid arthritis.

The rearrangement uses TRBV10-3 and TRBJ2-2; 7 bases are a match to TRBD2. J gave up 2 bases and V 5 bases, and 8 bases lay outside the gene matches. In germline, CDR1 is ENHRY, CDR2 SYGVKD. The CDR3 consists of 16 residues. The CDR3 bases are TGTGCCATCAGTCCGGCCCGGGAGGACAACACCGGGGAGCTGTTTTTT. Protein: CAISPAREDNTGELFF.

This clone was found a few times. V usage is TRBV4-1 and J usage is TRBJ2-7; 10 positions match TRBD2. The J segment lost 3 bases and the V segment lost 2 bases, leaving 4 bases of the junction unmatched. This CDR3 contains 15 residues. The germline CDR1 and CDR2 sequences are MGHRA and YSYEKL. The CDR3 DNA reads as TGCGCCAGCAGCCAATACGGACTAGCGGACTACGAGCAGTACTTC. Its protein product is CASSQYGLADYEQYF.

This clone has a single count. The genes are TRBV7-9 and TRBJ2-3, with D hard to call. Germline lookup yields CDR1 SEHNR and CDR2 FQNEAQ (reference sequence). The CDR3 sequence is 16 residues long. V was pared by 4 bases and J by 0 bases, with 14 bases between. The chain's CDR3 is CASSSTDKASTDTQYF. Here the CDR3 DNA reads TGTGCCAGCAGCTCCACCGACAAAGCTAGCACAGATACGCAGTATTTT.

This chain links TRBV28 with TRBJ2-7, with D unclear. Trimming took 4 bases from V and 5 from J, leaving 18 bases between them. This CDR3 region has 15 residues. Germline CDR1 MDHEN, CDR2 SYDVKM. DNA of the CDR3: TGTGCCAGCAGTTCTTGGTTCGGCGGCTTCAACGAGCAGTACTTC. Amino acid sequence: CASSSWFGGFNEQYF.

V and J are TRBV11-2 and TRBJ1-5; 7 nucleotides align to TRBD1. Per the germline V gene, CDR1 is SGHAT and CDR2 is FQNNGV. The CDR3 runs to 18 residues. The trim removed 0 bases at V and 0 bases at J, leaving 8 bases unmatched. The CDR3 region is CASSLDGSGGNSNQPQHF. DNA of the CDR3: TGTGCCAGCAGCTTAGATGGTTCAGGGGGAAATAGCAATCAGCCCCAGCATTTT.

The chain combines TRBV6-4 with TRBJ1-4, with D possibly being TRBD1 (6 bases). CDR1 MRHNA and CDR2 SNTAGT come from the germline V gene. Between the trimmed V and J ends, which lost 8 bases and 7 bases, there was a span of 14 bases. The CDR3 loop spans 13 amino acids. CDR3 sequence (DNA): TGTGCCAGCGCGGCGAGAGGGGGTGAAAAACTGTTTTTT. It yields the protein CASAARGGEKLFF.

The chain recombines TRBV28 with TRBJ2-7, with 10 nucleotides matching TRBD2. V lost 6 bases to trimming and J lost 3 bases; unmatched junction nucleotides: 5. The germline gives CDR1 MDHEN, CDR2 SYDVKM. The CDR3 consists of 14 residues. The CDR3 bases are TGTGCCAGCAGCGGGACTAGCGACAACTACGAGCAGTACTTC. This encodes CASSGTSDNYEQYF.

The chain couples TRBV28 to TRBJ1-1; D unclear. CDR1 is MDHEN, CDR2 SYDVKM, per germline. The CDR3 contains 14 residues. Trimming shortened V by 2 bases and J by 3 bases, and 10 bases separated the two germline ends. As DNA, the CDR3 is TGTGCCAGCAGTTTAAGTGGCGGGGACACTGAAGCTTTCTTT. Translating gives CASSLSGGDTEAFF.

For the CDR3, the DNA is TGTGCCAGCAGCCAAGACGGAGCTACGGAGCAGTACTTC. It specifies CASSQDGATEQYF. This chain links TRBV4-2 with TRBJ2-7, with D uncertain. Trimming took off 0 bases at V and 7 bases at J, with 10 bases between the two ends. Per germline, CDR1 LGHNA and CDR2 YNFKEQ. The length of the CDR3 is 13 residues.

The J gene is TRBJ1-2, the V gene TRBV6-1; D gene unclear. There are 14 residues in the CDR3. Germline V gives CDR1 MNHNS, CDR2 SASEGT. Trimming took 5 bases from V and 6 from J, leaving 16 bases between them. Written as DNA, the CDR3 is TGTGCCAGCAGTCGAGGATTCGACTTGGATGGCTACACCTTC. Translated, it gives CASSRGFDLDGYTF.

This rearrangement joins TRBV7-9 to TRBJ1-2; 9 bases match TRBD1. This CDR3 region has 15 residues. V lost 2 bases and J lost 8; bases outside the gene matches: 9. CDR1 is SEHNR, CDR2 FQNEAQ, per germline (reference sequence). The CDR3 bases are TGTGCCAGCAGCTTACTACACCGGGACAGGGACGGCTACACCTTC. Amino acid sequence: CASSLLHRDRDGYTF.

This sequence joins TRBV28 and TRBJ2-7; weak D call: TRBD1 (5 bases). Deletions cut 3 bases from V and 3 bases from J, with 18 bases between. Per germline, CDR1 MDHEN and CDR2 SYDVKM. The CDR3 contains 16 residues. The CDR3 sequence: CASSFSRSATGYEQYF. In DNA form, the CDR3 reads TGTGCCAGCAGTTTTTCTCGATCAGCAACAGGCTACGAGCAGTACTTC.

The chain combines TRBV28 with TRBJ2-2; no definite D call. The germline V gene has CDR1 MDHEN and CDR2 SYDVKM. CDR3 size: 15 residues. With 5 bases removed from V and 1 base from J, the gap between germline ends came to 11 bases. As DNA, the CDR3 is TGTGCCAGCAGTAACCGGGCCTGGAACACCGGGGAGCTGTTTTTT. It codes for CASSNRAWNTGELFF.

The chain couples TRBV4-1 to TRBJ2-1; D might be TRBD2 (6 bases). This CDR3 is 12 amino acids long. Per the germline V gene, CDR1 is MGHRA and CDR2 is YSYEKL. Between the trimmed V and J ends, which lost 1 base and 12 bases, there was a span of 10 bases. CDR3 sequence reads: CASSQVGDWQFF. In DNA form, the CDR3 reads TGCGCCAGCAGCCAAGTGGGGGACTGGCAGTTCTTC.

The chain carries TRBV2 and TRBJ2-5, with D perhaps matching TRBD2 (5 bases). CDR1 is SNHLY and CDR2 is FYNNEI in the germline V gene. The CDR3 loop spans 14 amino acids. V shed 7 bases and J shed 5 bases, with 17 bases lying between them. The DNA of the CDR3 is TGTGCCAGCACCGAGGGCCCCAGGACTGAGACCCAGTACTTC. Protein: CASTEGPRTETQYF.

The chain recombines TRBV9 with TRBJ2-1, with 10 positions matching TRBD1. J was trimmed by 5 bases and V by 4 bases; bases with no gene match: 6. Germline V gene sequence: CDR1 SGDLS, CDR2 YYNGEE. CDR3 length: 15 amino acids. For the CDR3, the DNA is TGTGCCAGCAGCTTGACAGGGGGCAAGGACAATGAGCAGTTCTTC. This translates into CASSLTGGKDNEQFF.

The CDR3 DNA follows: TGTGCCAGCAGTGTCGCCTTAGGAGGGATGGAAAGCAATCAGCCCCAGCATTTT. This translates into CASSVALGGMESNQPQHF. The rearrangement uses TRBV6-1 and TRBJ1-5; D is unresolved. This CDR3 spans 18 amino acids. CDR1 and CDR2 from the germline V gene are MNHNS and SASEGT. Trimming pared 4 bases from V and 1 base from J, leaving 20 bases between.

This chain uses TRBV7-9 with TRBJ2-7, with D tentatively TRBD2 (5 bases). Germline-derived CDR1 and CDR2 are SEHNR and FQNEAQ (reference sequence). The CDR3 covers 14 residues. V lost 5 bases and J lost 2, with 13 bases in between. The CDR3: CASSPETGAYEQYF. DNA of the CDR3: TGTGCCAGCAGCCCAGAAACCGGGGCCTACGAGCAGTACTTC.

J is TRBJ2-5 and V is TRBV6-1; D possibly matches TRBD1 or TRBD2 (5 bases each). The CDR3 spans 15 residues. V was trimmed by 9 bases and J by 2 bases, leaving 19 bases between them. CDR1 is MNHNS, CDR2 SASEGT, per germline. Here the CDR3 DNA reads TGTGCCAGGCCGGGACCCAATTCCTCTCAAGAGACCCAGTACTTC. Protein: CARPGPNSSQETQYF.

The chain combines TRBV28 with TRBJ2-1; D gene uncertain. The germline V and J ends were trimmed by 8 bases and 7 bases, with 9 bases remaining between them. Germline values: CDR1 MDHEN, CDR2 SYDVKM. The CDR3 spans 11 residues. This CDR3 reads CASGVGNEQFF. CDR3 in DNA: TGTGCCAGCGGTGTAGGGAATGAGCAGTTCTTC.

The rearrangement joins TRBV5-1 to TRBJ2-1; 10 nucleotides agree with TRBD2. Germline CDR1 and CDR2: SGHRS and YFSETQ. The trim removed 2 bases at V and 0 bases at J, leaving 5 bases unmatched. This CDR3 region has 17 residues. DNA of the CDR3: TGCGCCAGCAGCTTAGCGGGAGGGGGGTACTCCTACAATGAGCAGTTCTTC. Translated, it gives CASSLAGGGYSYNEQFF. Variable domain in full (rest from reference TRBV5-1 and TRBJ2-1): KAGVTQTPRYLIKTRGQQVTLSCSPISGHRSVSWYQQTPGQGLQFLFEYFSETQRNKGNFPGRFSGRQFSNSRSEMNVSTLELGDSALYLCASSLAGGGYSYNEQFFGPGTRLTVL.

This clone was detected a few times. The chain links TRBV11-1 to TRBJ2-7; 8 nucleotides line up with TRBD1. Germline V gene lookup returns CDR1 SGHAT and CDR2 FQDESV (reference sequence). V was pared by 8 bases and J by 2 bases, with 5 bases of the junction left unmatched. The CDR3 covers 13 residues. CDR3 nucleotide sequence: TGTGCCAGCGCCCGGGACAGGACCTACGAGCAGTACTTC. Encoded protein: CASARDRTYEQYF.

The rearrangement uses TRBV9 and TRBJ2-1; D is unresolved. CDR3 length: 12 amino acids. Germline V gene sequence: CDR1 SGDLS, CDR2 YYNGEE. V lost 2 bases, J lost 0 bases, and 0 bases lay in between. CDR3 sequence: CASSVSYNEQFF. CDR3 DNA: TGTGCCAGCAGCGTCTCCTACAATGAGCAGTTCTTC.